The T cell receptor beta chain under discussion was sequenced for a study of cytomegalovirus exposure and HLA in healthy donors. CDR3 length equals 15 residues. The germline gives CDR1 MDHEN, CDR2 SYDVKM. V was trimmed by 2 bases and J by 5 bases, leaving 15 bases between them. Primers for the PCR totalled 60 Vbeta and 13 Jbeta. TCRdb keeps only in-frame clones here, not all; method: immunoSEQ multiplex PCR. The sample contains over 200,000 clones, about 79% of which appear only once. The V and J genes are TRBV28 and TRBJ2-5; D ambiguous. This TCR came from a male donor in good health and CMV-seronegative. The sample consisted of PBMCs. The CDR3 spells CASSLPKISQETQYF. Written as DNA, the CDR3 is TGTGCCAGCAGTTTACCTAAAATTAGCCAGGAGACCCAGTACTTC.